The 6 T cell receptor beta chains in this list originate from one sample, sequenced in a study of OX40 agonist ivuxolimab in advanced cancers. Clones were read by immunoSEQ multiplex PCR, and TCRdb kept only the in-frame ones, dropping some. The data contain tens of thousands of clones, roughly 89% of them singletons. Sample: CD4+ or CD8+ T cells sorted from blood, taken in a trial of the OX40 agonist ivuxolimab. All receptors come from an adult with an advanced solid tumor such as melanoma, head and neck, liver or kidney cancer.

The chain has TRBV9 and TRBJ2-7; the D is unclear. CDR1 SGDLS and CDR2 YYNGEE come from the germline V gene. The length of the CDR3 is 15 residues. The ends were cut back, 2 bases at V and 3 bases at J, with 15 bases in the middle. Here the CDR3 DNA reads TGTGCCAGCAGCGTCGCCTTAGGTACGGGCTACGAGCAGTACTTC. Translation gives CASSVALGTGYEQYF.

The rearrangement joins TRBV21-1 to TRBJ2-1; TRBD2, the table's D call, lacks a check against the DNA. TRBV21-1 is flagged as a pseudogene. The CDR3 has 14 amino acids. The CDR3 sequence is CASSLFLCYNEQFF. CDR3 sequence (DNA): TGTGCCAGCAGCCTTTTCCTATGTTACAATGAGCAGTTCTTC.

The J gene is TRBJ1-3, the V gene TRBV5-1; 7 bases agree with TRBD1. Per germline, CDR1 SGHRS and CDR2 YFSETQ. With V trimmed by 1 base and J by 1 base, 5 bases remained unmatched. This CDR3 is built from 16 residues. The CDR3, as DNA: TGCGCCAGCAGCTTGTTAGGGGGCACTTCTGGAAACACCATATATTTT. The encoded protein is CASSLLGGTSGNTIYF.

J is TRBJ1-1 and V is TRBV11-1; no definite D call. This CDR3 has 14 amino acids. Per the germline V gene, CDR1 is SGHAT and CDR2 is FQDESV (reference sequence). V lost 6 bases and J lost 8, with 19 bases in between. The CDR3 DNA is TGTGCCAGCAGTTATCAACTTGGTTCCCGGGAAGCTTTCTTT. It codes for CASSYQLGSREAFF.

This chain uses TRBV14 with TRBJ1-1, with D tentatively TRBD1 (6 bases). Looked up from germline, CDR1 is SGHDN and CDR2 is FVKESK. This CDR3 contains 17 residues. V lost 1 base and J 0 bases, leaving 15 bases between the germline ends. The CDR3 sequence: CASSQAAAGALNTEAFF. The CDR3 region has the DNA TGTGCCAGCAGCCAAGCAGCCGCAGGGGCCTTGAACACTGAAGCTTTCTTT.

This sequence joins TRBV7-9 and TRBJ1-4, with D hard to call. Germline V gives CDR1 SEHNR, CDR2 FQNEAQ (reference sequence). The CDR3 is 12 amino acids. Trimming took off 5 bases at V and 7 bases at J, with 8 bases between the two ends. Written as DNA, the CDR3 is TGTGCCAGCAGCAACCTGCCTGAAAAACTGTTTTTT. This translates into CASSNLPEKLFF.